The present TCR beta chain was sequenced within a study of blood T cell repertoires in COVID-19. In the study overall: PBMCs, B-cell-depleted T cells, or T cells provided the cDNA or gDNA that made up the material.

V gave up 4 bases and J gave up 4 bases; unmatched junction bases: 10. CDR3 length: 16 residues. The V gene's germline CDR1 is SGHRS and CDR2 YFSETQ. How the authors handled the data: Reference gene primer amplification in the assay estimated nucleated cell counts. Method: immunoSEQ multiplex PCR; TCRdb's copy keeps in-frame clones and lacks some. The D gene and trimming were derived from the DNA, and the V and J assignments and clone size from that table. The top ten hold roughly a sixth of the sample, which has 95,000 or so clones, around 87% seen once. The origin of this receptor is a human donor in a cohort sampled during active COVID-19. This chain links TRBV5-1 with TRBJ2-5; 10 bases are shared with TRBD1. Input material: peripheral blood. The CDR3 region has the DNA TGCGCCAGCAGCCGGAGGGACAGGGGCTCTGGAGAGACCCAGTACTTC. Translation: CASSRRDRGSGETQYF.